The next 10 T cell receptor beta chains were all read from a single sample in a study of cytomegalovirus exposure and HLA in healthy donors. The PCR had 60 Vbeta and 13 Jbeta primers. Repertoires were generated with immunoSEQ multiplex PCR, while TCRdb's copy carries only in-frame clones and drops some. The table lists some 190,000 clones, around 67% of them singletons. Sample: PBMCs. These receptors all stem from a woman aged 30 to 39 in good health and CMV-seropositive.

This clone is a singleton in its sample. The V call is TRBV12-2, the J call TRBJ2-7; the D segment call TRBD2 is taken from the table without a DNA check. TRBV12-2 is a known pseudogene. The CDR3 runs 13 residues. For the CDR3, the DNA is TGTGCAAGTCGCTTAGTAAGTAGCTACGAGCAGTACTTC. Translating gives CASRLVSSYEQYF.

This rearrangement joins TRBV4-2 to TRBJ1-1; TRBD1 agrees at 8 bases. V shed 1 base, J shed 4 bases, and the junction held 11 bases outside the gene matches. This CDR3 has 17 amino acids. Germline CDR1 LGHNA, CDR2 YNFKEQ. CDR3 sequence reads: CASSQAGLRGPGTEAFF. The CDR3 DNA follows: TGTGCCAGCAGCCAAGCCGGCCTCAGGGGGCCTGGCACTGAAGCTTTCTTT.

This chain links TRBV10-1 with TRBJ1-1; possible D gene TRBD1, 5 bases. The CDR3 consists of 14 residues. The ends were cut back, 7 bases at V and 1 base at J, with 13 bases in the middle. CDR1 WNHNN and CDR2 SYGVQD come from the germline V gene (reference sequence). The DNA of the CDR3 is TGCGCCAGCACTCGCGGGGGTTCGAACACTGAAGCTTTCTTT. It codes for CASTRGGSNTEAFF.

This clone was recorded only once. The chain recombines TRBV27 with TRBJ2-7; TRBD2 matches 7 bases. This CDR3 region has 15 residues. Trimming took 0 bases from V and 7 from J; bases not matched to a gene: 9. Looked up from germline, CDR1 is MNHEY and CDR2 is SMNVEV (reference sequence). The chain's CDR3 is CASSLSMAGAWEQYF. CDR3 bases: TGTGCCAGCAGTTTATCGATGGCGGGAGCCTGGGAGCAGTACTTC.

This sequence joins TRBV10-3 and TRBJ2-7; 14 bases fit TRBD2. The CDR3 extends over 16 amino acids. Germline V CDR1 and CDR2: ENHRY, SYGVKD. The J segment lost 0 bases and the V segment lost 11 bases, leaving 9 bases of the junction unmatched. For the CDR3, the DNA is TGTGCCGCCTCGGGACTAGCGGGAGTCTCCTCCTACGAGCAGTACTTC. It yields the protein CAASGLAGVSSYEQYF.

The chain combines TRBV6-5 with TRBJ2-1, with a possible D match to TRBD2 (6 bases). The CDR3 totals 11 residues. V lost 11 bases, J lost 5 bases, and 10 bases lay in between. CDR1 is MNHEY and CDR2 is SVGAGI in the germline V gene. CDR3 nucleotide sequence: TGTGCCTGCGGGGCCGACAATGAGCAGTTCTTC. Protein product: CACGADNEQFF.

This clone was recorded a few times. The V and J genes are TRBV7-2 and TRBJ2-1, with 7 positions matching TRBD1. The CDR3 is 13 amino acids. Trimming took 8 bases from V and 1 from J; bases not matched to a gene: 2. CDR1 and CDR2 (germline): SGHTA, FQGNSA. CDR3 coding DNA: TGTGCCAGCCCGGACAGGTCCTACAATGAGCAGTTCTTC. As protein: CASPDRSYNEQFF.

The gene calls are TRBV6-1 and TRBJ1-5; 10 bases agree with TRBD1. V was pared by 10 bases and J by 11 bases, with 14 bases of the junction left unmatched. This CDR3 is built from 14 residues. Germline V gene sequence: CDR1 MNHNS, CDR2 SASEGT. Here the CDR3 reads CAIKGQGTSGAQHF. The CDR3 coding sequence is TGTGCCATCAAGGGACAGGGGACTTCGGGGGCCCAGCATTTT.

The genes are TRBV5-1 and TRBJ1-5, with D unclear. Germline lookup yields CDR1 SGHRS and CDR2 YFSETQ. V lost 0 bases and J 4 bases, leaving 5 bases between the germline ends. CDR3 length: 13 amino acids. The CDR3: CASSLDGNQPQHF. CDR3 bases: TGCGCCAGCAGCTTGGACGGTAATCAGCCCCAGCATTTT. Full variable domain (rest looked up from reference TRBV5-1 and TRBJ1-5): KAGVTQTPRYLIKTRGQQVTLSCSPISGHRSVSWYQQTPGQGLQFLFEYFSETQRNKGNFPGRFSGRQFSNSRSEMNVSTLELGDSALYLCASSLDGNQPQHFGDGTRLSIL.

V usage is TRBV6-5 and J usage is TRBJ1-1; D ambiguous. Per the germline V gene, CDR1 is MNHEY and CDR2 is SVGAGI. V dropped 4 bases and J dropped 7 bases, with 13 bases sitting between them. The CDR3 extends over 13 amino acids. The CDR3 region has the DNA TGTGCCAGCAGTTCCCATTTGGCCGATGAAGCTTTCTTT. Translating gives CASSSHLADEAFF.